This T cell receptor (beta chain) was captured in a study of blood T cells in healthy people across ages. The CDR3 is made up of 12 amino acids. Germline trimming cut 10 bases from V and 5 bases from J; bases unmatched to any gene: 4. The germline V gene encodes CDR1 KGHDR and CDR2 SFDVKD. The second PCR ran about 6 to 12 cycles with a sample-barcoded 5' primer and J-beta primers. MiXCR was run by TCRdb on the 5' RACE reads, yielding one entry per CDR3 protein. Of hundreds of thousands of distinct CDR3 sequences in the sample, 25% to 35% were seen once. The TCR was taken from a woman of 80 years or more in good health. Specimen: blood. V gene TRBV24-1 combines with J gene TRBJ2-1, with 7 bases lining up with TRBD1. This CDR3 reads CATGDSHNEQFF. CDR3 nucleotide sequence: TGTGCCACAGGGGACAGTCACAATGAGCAGTTCTTC.